A selection of T cell receptor beta chains follows, all from one sample in a study of Graves' ophthalmopathy and Graves' hyperthyroidism. TCRdb redid the calling of the multiplex PCR reads with MiXCR, one entry per CDR3 protein. This repertoire shows almost 750,000 distinct CDR3 sequences, approximately 40% found once; its top ten account for 44%. Sequencing was carried out using peripheral blood. Receptor source: an adult man with Graves' ophthalmopathy. Both conserved end residues are part of each CDR3. Fields, in order: V gene, D gene, clone size, J gene, CDR3 DNA, CDR3 protein. The D gene is left open where the match is weak. Part of the rows lack a size; the others show once, few, many or a class for expanded clones.

TRBV7-2	TRBD2	many	TRBJ2-5	TGTGCCAGCAGCTTAGTGCTAGCGGGAGGCCGGGAGACCCAGTACTTC	CASSLVLAGGRETQYF
TRBV15	.	.	TRBJ1-4	TGTGCCACCAGCAGAGAGTTAGGGCAAAAGTTTTTT	CATSRELGQKFF
TRBV7-8	TRBD1	.	TRBJ2-2	TGTGCCAGCAGCCGATCAGCGACAGGGGCCACCGGGGAGCTGTTTTTT	CASSRSATGATGELFF
TRBV20-1	.	many	TRBJ1-2	TGCAGGGGCCAGGGCAGGGGAAGTGGCTACACCTTC	CRGQGRGSGYTF
TRBV19	.	many	TRBJ1-5	TGTGCCAGTAGTTGGACAGCGGAGCAGCATTTT	CASSWTAEQHF
TRBV29-1	TRBD1	many	TRBJ2-7	TGCAGCGTTGAAGGGACAGGGGCGAAGGGCGAGCAGTACTTC	CSVEGTGAKGEQYF
TRBV10-3	TRBD1	.	TRBJ1-6	TGTGCCATCAGGGACGGGACAGGGGTAGGATCACCCCTCCACTTT	CAIRDGTGVGSPLHF
TRBV29-1	TRBD1	many	TRBJ2-7	TGCAGCGTTGAAGGCGGACAGGGGGCATCCTACGAGCAGTACTTC	CSVEGGQGASYEQYF
TRBV14	.	.	TRBJ2-2	TGTGCCAGCAGCCAAGTCGCAGGAGCGTTCACCGGGGAGCTGTTTTTT	CASSQVAGAFTGELFF
TRBV9	.	.	TRBJ1-6	TGTGCCAGCTCACCGAAAGGGCTTGATCCCCTCCACTTT	CASSPKGLDPLHF
TRBV29-1	.	.	TRBJ1-3	TGCAGCGTTGAAGATGTCCGTAACACCATATATTTT	CSVEDVRNTIYF
TRBV24-1	.	many	TRBJ1-5	TGTGCCAGCAGCCGACGGGGCAGCAATCAGCCCCAGCATTTT	CASSRRGSNQPQHF
TRBV20-1	TRBD1	.	TRBJ1-6	TGCAGTGCTAGACTGGAAGGGGGCGCGAATAATTCACCCCTCCACTTT	CSARLEGGANNSPLHF
TRBV20-1	TRBD1	.	TRBJ1-6	TGCAGTGCTAAAGGGACAGGGCGATCGAATTCGCCCCTCCACTTT	CSAKGTGRSNSPLHF
TRBV7-9	TRBD1	.	TRBJ1-2	TGTGCCAGCAGTTTATGGGCAGGGGGCGTATATGGCTACACCTTC	CASSLWAGGVYGYTF
TRBV11-2	TRBD1	few	TRBJ2-7	TGTGCCAGCAGCCGGGACAGGGAGGGCGAGCAGTACTTC	CASSRDREGEQYF
TRBV7-9	.	few	TRBJ1-5	TGTGCCAGCAGCGAAACAGCCGAGCAGCCCCAGCATTTT	CASSETAEQPQHF
TRBV10-3	.	.	TRBJ1-6	TGTGCCATCACCGAGCTGGGGGATTCACCCCTCCACTTT	CAITELGDSPLHF
TRBV7-9	.	.	TRBJ1-2	TGTGCCAGCAGCCAAGTCCGGGGGGATTCCTATGGCTACACCTTC	CASSQVRGDSYGYTF
TRBV29-1	.	many	TRBJ2-5	TGCAGCGTCGGACAATCTCCCCAAGAGACCCAGTACTTC	CSVGQSPQETQYF
TRBV5-1	.	.	TRBJ2-7	TGCGCCAGCAGCGTTGACATTAACTCCTACGAGCAGTACTTC	CASSVDINSYEQYF
TRBV24-1	.	once	TRBJ1-2	TGTGCCACCAGTGGTCACGATTCCCCCTATGGCTACACCTTC	CATSGHDSPYGYTF